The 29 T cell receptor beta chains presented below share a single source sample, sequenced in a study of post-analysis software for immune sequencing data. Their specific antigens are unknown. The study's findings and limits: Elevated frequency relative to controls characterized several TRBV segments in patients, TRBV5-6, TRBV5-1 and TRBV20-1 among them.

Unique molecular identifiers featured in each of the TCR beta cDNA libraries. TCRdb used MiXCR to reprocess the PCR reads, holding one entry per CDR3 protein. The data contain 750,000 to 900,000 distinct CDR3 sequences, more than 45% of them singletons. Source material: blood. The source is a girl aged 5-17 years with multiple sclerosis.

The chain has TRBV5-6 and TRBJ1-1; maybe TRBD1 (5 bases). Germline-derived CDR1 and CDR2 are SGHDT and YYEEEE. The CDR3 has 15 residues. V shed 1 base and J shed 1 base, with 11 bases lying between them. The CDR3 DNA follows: TGTGCCAGCAGCTTGTTTCTAGGGGCGAACACTGAAGCTTTCTTT. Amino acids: CASSLFLGANTEAFF.

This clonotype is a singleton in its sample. The CDR3 DNA follows: TGTGCCAGCAGTGAACAGGGTGCGGAGCTGTTTTTT. Its translation: CASSEQGAELFF. This chain links TRBV3-1 with TRBJ2-2; D perhaps matches TRBD1 (6 bases). Per the germline V gene, CDR1 is LGHDT and CDR2 is YNNKEL (reference sequence). V was clipped by 6 bases and J by 10 bases, with 12 bases between them. The CDR3 runs to 12 residues.

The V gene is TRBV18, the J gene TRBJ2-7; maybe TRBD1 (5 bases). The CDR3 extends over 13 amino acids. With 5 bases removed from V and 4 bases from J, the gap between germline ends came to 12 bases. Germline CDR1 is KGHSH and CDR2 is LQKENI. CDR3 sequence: CASSYLDRYEQYF. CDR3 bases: TGTGCCAGCTCATATCTAGACAGATACGAGCAGTACTTC.

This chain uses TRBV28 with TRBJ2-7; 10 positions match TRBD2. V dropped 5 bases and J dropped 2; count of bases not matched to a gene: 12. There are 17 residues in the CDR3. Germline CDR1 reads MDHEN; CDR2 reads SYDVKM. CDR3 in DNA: TGTGCCAGCAGTAACATGGGACTAGCGAACCTCCCCTACGAGCAGTACTTC. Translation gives CASSNMGLANLPYEQYF.

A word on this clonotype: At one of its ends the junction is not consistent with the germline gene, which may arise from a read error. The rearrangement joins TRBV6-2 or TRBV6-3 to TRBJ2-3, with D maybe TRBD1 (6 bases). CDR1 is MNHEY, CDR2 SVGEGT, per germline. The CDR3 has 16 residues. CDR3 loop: CASRSTIQGYTDAQYF. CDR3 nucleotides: TGTGCCAGCAGATCTACCATACAGGGTTACACAGATGCGCAGTATTTT.

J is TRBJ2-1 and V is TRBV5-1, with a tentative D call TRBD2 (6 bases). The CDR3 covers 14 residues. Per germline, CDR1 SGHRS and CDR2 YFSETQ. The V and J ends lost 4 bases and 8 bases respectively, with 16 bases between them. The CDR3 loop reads CASSLLTSSDEQFF. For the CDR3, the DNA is TGCGCCAGCAGCCTCCTCACTAGCTCCGATGAGCAGTTCTTC.

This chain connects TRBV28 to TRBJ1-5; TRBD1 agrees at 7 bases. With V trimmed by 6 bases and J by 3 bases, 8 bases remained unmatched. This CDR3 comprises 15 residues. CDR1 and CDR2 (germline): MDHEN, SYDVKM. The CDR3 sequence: CASRPWDSSNQPQHF. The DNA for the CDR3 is TGTGCCAGCAGGCCCTGGGACAGCTCCAATCAGCCCCAGCATTTT.

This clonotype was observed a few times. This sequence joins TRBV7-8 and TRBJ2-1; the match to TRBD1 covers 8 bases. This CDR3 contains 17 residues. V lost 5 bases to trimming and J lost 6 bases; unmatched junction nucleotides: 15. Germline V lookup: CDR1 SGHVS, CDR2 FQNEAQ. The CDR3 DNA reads TGTGCCAGCAGCCTGGGGTCAGGGGGCTTAGGCGGCAATGAGCAGTTCTTC. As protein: CASSLGSGGLGGNEQFF. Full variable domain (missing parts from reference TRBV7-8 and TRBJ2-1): GAGVSQSPRYKVAKRGQDVALRCDPISGHVSLFWYQQALGQGPEFLTYFQNEAQLDKSGLPSDRFFAERPEGSVSTLKIQRTQQEDSAVYLCASSLGSGGLGGNEQFFGPGTRLTVL.

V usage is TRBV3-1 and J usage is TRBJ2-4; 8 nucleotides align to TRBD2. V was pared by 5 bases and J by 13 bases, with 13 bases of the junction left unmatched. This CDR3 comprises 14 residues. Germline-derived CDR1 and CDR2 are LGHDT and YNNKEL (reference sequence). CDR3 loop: CASSKAGATGEQYF. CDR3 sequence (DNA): TGTGCCAGCAGCAAAGCGGGGGCAACGGGTGAGCAGTACTTC.

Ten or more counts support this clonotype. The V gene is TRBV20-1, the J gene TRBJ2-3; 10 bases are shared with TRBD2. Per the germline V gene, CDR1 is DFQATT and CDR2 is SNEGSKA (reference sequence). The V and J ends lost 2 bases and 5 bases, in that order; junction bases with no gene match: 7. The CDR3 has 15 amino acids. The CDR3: CSARSLAGVGDTQYF. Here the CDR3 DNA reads TGCAGTGCTAGAAGTCTAGCGGGAGTGGGAGATACGCAGTATTTT.

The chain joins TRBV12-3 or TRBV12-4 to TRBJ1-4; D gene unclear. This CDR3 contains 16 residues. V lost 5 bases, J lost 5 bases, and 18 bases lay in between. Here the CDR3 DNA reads TGTGCCAGCAGTCCCGGGCCAGACTATGACAATGAAAAACTGTTTTTT. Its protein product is CASSPGPDYDNEKLFF.

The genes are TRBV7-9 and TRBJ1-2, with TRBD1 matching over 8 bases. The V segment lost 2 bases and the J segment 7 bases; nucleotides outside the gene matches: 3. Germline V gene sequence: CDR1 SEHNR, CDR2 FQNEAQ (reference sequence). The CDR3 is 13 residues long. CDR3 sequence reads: CASSLPRGPGYTF. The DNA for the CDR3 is TGTGCCAGCAGCTTACCCAGGGGGCCTGGCTACACCTTC.

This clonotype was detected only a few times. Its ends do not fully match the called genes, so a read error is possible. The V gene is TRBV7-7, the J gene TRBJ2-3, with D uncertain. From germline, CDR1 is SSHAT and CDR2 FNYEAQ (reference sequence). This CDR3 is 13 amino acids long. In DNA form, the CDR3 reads TGTGCTAGCAGCCCAAAAAGCACAGATACGCAGTATTTT. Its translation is CASSPKSTDTQYF.

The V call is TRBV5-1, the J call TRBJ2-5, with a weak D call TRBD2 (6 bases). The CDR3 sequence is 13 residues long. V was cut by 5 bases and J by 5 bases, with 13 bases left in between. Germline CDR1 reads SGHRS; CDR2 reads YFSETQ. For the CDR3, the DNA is TGCGCCAGCAGTTCGGGAGATTCGGAGACCCAGTACTTC. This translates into CASSSGDSETQYF.

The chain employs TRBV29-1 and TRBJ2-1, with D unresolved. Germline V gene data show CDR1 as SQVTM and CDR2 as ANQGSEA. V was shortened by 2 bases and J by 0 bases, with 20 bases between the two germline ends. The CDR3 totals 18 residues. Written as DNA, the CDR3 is TGCAGCGTTGAATGGGGTTGGACGGTTCCCAGCTCCTACAATGAGCAGTTCTTC. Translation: CSVEWGWTVPSSYNEQFF.

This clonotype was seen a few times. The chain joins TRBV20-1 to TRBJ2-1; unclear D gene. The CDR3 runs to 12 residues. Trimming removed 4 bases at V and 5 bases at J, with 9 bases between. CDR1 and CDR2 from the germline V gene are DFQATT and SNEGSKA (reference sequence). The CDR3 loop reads CSANPFNNEQFF. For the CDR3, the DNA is TGCAGTGCTAATCCTTTTAACAATGAGCAGTTCTTC.

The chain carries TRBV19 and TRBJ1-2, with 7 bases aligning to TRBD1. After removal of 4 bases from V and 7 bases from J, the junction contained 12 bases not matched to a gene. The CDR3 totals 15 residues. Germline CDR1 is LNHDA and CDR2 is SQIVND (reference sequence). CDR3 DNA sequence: TGTGCCAGTAGTACCACAGGGGAGGTCTCGGGTGGCTACACCTTC. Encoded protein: CASSTTGEVSGGYTF.

CDR3 in DNA: TGCAGCGCTTCGCACACCAATGAGCAGTTCTTC. Its translation: CSASHTNEQFF. This chain joins TRBV29-1 and TRBJ2-1; D is unclear. This CDR3 region has 11 residues. The germline V gene has CDR1 SQVTM and CDR2 ANQGSEA. V gave up 7 bases and J gave up 6 bases, with 10 bases separating them.

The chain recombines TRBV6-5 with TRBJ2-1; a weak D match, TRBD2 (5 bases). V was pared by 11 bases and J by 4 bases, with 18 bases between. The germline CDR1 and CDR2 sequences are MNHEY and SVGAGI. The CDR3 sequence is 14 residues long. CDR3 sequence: CASTEGGPYNEQFF. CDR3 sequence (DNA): TGTGCCTCAACCGAGGGCGGCCCTTACAATGAGCAGTTCTTC.

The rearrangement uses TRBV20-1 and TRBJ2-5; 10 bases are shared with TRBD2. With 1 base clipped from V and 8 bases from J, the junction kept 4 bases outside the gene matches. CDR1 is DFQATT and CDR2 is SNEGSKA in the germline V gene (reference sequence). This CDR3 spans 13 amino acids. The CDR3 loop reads CSARGTSGPTQYF. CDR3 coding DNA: TGCAGTGCTAGAGGGACTAGCGGCCCCACCCAGTACTTC.

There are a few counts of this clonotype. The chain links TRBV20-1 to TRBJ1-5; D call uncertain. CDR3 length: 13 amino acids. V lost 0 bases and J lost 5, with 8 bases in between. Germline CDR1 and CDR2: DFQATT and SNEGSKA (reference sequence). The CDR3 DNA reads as TGCAGTGCTAGAGATCTATCCCATCAGCCCCAGCATTTT. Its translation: CSARDLSHQPQHF.

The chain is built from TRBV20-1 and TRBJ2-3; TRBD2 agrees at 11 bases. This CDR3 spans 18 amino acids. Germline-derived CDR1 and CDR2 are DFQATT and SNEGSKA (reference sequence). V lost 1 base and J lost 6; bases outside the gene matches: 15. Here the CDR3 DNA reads TGCAGTGCTAGAGTCAGAGGTTCTAGCGGGAGGATCGGGGATACGCAGTATTTT. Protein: CSARVRGSSGRIGDTQYF.

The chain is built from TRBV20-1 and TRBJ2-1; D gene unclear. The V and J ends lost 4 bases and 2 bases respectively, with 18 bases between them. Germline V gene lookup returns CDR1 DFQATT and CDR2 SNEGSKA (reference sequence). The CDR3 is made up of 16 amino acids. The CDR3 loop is CSANFPRVFAYNEQFF. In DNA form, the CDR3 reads TGCAGTGCTAATTTCCCCCGCGTCTTCGCCTACAATGAGCAGTTCTTC.

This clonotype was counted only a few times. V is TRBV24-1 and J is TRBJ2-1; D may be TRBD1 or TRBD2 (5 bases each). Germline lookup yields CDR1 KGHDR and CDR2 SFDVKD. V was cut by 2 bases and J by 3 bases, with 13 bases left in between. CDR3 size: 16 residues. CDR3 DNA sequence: TGTGCCACCAGTGATTATACGGGGCTAAACTACAATGAGCAGTTCTTC. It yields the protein CATSDYTGLNYNEQFF.

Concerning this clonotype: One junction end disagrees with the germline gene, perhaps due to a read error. Here the CDR3 reads CAIRESGQQETQYF. In DNA form, the CDR3 reads TGTGCCATCAGGGAGTCAGGACAGCAAGAGACCCAGTACTTC. V gene TRBV10-3 combines with J gene TRBJ2-5; tentatively, D is TRBD1 (6 bases). This CDR3 spans 14 amino acids. From germline, CDR1 is ENHRY and CDR2 SYGVKD.

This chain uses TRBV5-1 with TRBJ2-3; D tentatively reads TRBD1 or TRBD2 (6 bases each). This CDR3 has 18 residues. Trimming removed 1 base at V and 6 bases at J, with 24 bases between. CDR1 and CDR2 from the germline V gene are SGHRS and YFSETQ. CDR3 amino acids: CASSLLGGRQGSLDTQYF. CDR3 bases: TGCGCCAGCAGCTTGCTGGGGGGTCGGCAGGGGTCACTGGATACGCAGTATTTT.

The chain's CDR3 is CATSEAGGSPLHF. The CDR3 coding sequence is TGTGCCACCAGTGAAGCAGGGGGTTCACCCCTCCACTTT. This chain joins TRBV24-1 and TRBJ1-6; TRBD1 matches 7 bases. The germline V gene has CDR1 KGHDR and CDR2 SFDVKD. The CDR3 runs 13 residues. V was pared by 4 bases and J by 9 bases, with 2 bases of the junction left unmatched.

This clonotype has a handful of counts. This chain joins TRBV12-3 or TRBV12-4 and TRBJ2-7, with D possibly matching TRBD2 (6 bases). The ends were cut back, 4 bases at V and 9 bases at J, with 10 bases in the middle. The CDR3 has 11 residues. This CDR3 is CASSSGVGQYF. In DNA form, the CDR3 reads TGTGCCAGCAGTTCGGGGGTAGGGCAGTACTTC.

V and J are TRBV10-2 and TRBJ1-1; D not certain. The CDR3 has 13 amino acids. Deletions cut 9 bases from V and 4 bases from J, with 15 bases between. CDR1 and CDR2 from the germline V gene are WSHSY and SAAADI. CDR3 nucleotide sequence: TGCGCCAGTAAGACCGGAGGAGGCACTGAAGCTTTCTTT. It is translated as CASKTGGGTEAFF.